The rows below give T cell receptor beta chains drawn from one sample of a study of blood T cell repertoires in COVID-19. TCRdb's table, derived via immunoSEQ multiplex PCR, lists solely in-frame clones and lacks some. The repertoire holds 200,000 to 250,000 clones, with around 90% as singletons. The sequenced sample consisted of PBMCs or T cells enriched from blood (not recorded which). These receptors were obtained from a woman aged 50 to 60 with acute COVID-19. CDR3s include the opening cysteine and the closing phenylalanine or tryptophan. D genes are given only for firm matches. Not all rows give a size; the values are once, few, many and, for expanded clones, a class.

d_gene,v_gene,j_gene,abundance,CDR3nt,CDR3aa
TRBD2,TRBV5-1,TRBJ2-2,-,TGCGCCAGCAGCTTGGTCATAGCGGGAGGCGCGAACACCGGGGAGCTGTTTTTT,CASSLVIAGGANTGELFF
-,TRBV7-3,TRBJ2-2,-,TGTGCCAGCAGCTTAACCCCAGGGGCCGGGGAGCTGTTTTTT,CASSLTPGAGELFF
-,TRBV27,TRBJ1-5,-,TGTGCCAGCAGTTTACACGGTAGCCTAGATCAGCCCCAGCATTTT,CASSLHGSLDQPQHF
TRBD2,TRBV9,TRBJ2-1,-,TGTGCCAGCAGCGGAGCGGGACTCTCCTACAATGAGCAGTTCTTC,CASSGAGLSYNEQFF
TRBD1,TRBV27,TRBJ1-1,once,TGTGCCAGCAGGCACAGGGGAGTGACTGAAGCTTTCTTT,CASRHRGVTEAFF
TRBD1,TRBV6-5,TRBJ1-5,-,TGTGCCAGCTTACAGGGGGTCGGGCAGCCCCAGCATTTT,CASLQGVGQPQHF
-,TRBV28,TRBJ2-1,-,TGTGCCAGCAGTTTAGTTTCCGGGGAGACCTACAATGAGCAGTTCTTC,CASSLVSGETYNEQFF
TRBD2,TRBV7-2,TRBJ2-1,-,TGTGCCAGCAGCTTAGGGTTTGGACTAGCGGCAAACAATGAGCAGTTCTTC,CASSLGFGLAANNEQFF
TRBD1,TRBV6-2/TRBV6-3,TRBJ1-2,-,TGTGCCAGCAGTTACTCTGGATCAGGGGGCTATGGCTACACCTTC,CASSYSGSGGYGYTF
-,TRBV5-1,TRBJ1-4,few,TGCGCCAGCAGCTTAGGGGCTGGGGAAAAACTGTTTTTT,CASSLGAGEKLFF
TRBD2,TRBV11-2,TRBJ2-2,-,TGTGCCAGCAGCTTATTAAGGACTAGCGGGGGGAACACCGGGGAGCTGTTTTTT,CASSLLRTSGGNTGELFF
TRBD2,TRBV18,TRBJ2-7,-,TGTGCCAGCTCACCACTAGCGGGAGAGTACGAGCAGTACTTC,CASSPLAGEYEQYF
-,TRBV27,TRBJ1-6,-,TGTGCCAGCAGTCCCCGAGGGTATAATTCACCCCTCCACTTT,CASSPRGYNSPLHF
-,TRBV9,TRBJ2-5,-,TGTGCCAGCAGCGTAGTCGGGAGTACAGGAGAGACCCAGTACTTC,CASSVVGSTGETQYF
TRBD2,TRBV4-2,TRBJ2-3,-,TGTGCCAGCAGCCAAGCGGGACTAGCAGGGTTGGGAGATACGCAGTATTTT,CASSQAGLAGLGDTQYF
TRBD2,TRBV23-1,TRBJ2-3,-,TGCGCCAGCAGTCACCGGGGTAGCGGGAGCACAGATACGCAGTATTTT,CASSHRGSGSTDTQYF
-,TRBV2,TRBJ1-1,-,TGTGCCAGCAGTGTCGCAGGAACTGAAGCTTTCTTT,CASSVAGTEAFF
TRBD1,TRBV28,TRBJ1-5,-,TGTACCAGCAGTCCCCTCCAGGGGGCCCTTTTGTATAGCAATCAGCCCCAGCATTTT,CTSSPLQGALLYSNQPQHF
-,TRBV7-2,TRBJ1-5,-,TGTGCCAGCAGCCCGAGAGGGGGAGTTAGCAATCAGCCCCAGCATTTT,CASSPRGGVSNQPQHF
-,TRBV19,TRBJ1-1,-,TGTGCCAGTAGCGAGCAGGTAATGAGCACTGAAGCTTTCTTT,CASSEQVMSTEAFF
-,TRBV7-2,TRBJ2-7,-,TGTGCCAGCAGCCCCTATCGACAGGACACCTACGAGCAGTACTTC,CASSPYRQDTYEQYF
TRBD1,TRBV27,TRBJ2-1,-,TGTGCCAGCAGTTTTTTAGGGGGCACTTCCGGCAATGAGCAGTTCTTC,CASSFLGGTSGNEQFF
TRBD1,TRBV6-5,TRBJ2-7,-,TGTGCCAGCAGTTACCCTGGACAGGCGAACTACGAGCAGTACTTC,CASSYPGQANYEQYF
-,TRBV9,TRBJ2-7,-,TGTGCCAGCAGCGTAACCCCCGGGGGTCTTCAGGAGCAGTACTTC,CASSVTPGGLQEQYF
-,TRBV7-9,TRBJ2-7,once,TGTGCCAGCAGCTTATTCAGGGGTGGCAACGAGCAGTACTTC,CASSLFRGGNEQYF
TRBD2,TRBV6-5,TRBJ2-1,-,TGTGCCAGCAGCAGACTAGCTTACAATGAGCAGTTCTTC,CASSRLAYNEQFF
-,TRBV6-5,TRBJ2-7,-,TGTGCCAGCAGTTCCCCCCCCGTCGGCGAGCAGTACTTC,CASSSPPVGEQYF
-,TRBV19,TRBJ1-6,-,TGTGCCAGTAGGGGAGCGGCCTCCTATAATTCACCCCTCCACTTT,CASRGAASYNSPLHF
-,TRBV4-1,TRBJ1-3,-,TGCGCCACCTCGCGGGACCCCCGGCGGTTT,CATSRDPRRF
-,TRBV7-8,TRBJ2-7,-,TGTGCCAGCAGCTTAGTTAGCGACGAGCAGTACTTC,CASSLVSDEQYF
TRBD1,TRBV5-5,TRBJ1-2,-,TGTGCCAGCAGCAGGAGATCCGGGACAGGAGAGAACTATGGCTACACCTTC,CASSRRSGTGENYGYTF
TRBD1,TRBV11-2,TRBJ2-1,once,TGTGCCAGCAGCACCCGGGCCGGGACAGGTTACAATGAGCAGTTCTTC,CASSTRAGTGYNEQFF
TRBD2,TRBV5-1,TRBJ2-4,-,TGCGCCAGCAGCGTCTTACTAGCGGGAGCGAACATTCAGTACTTC,CASSVLLAGANIQYF
TRBD2,TRBV28,TRBJ2-5,-,TGTGCCAGCCAAAGAGAAGAAGCGGGAGTGCGAGAGACCCAGTACTTC,CASQREEAGVRETQYF
TRBD2,TRBV2,TRBJ2-3,-,TGTGCCAGCAGGCCCACTAGCGGAGGAGATACGCAGTATTTT,CASRPTSGGDTQYF
-,TRBV3-1/TRBV3-2,TRBJ1-1,few,TGTGCCAGCAGCCCCTTGGCTGGGAGAGAAGCTTTCTTT,CASSPLAGREAFF
-,TRBV18,TRBJ1-1,-,TGTGCCAGCTCCCGGGAGGAGGGAAACACTGAAGCTTTCTTT,CASSREEGNTEAFF
-,TRBV25-1,TRBJ1-2,-,TGTGCCAGCAGTGAATCGGGTCAGGGGAGTTATGGCTACACCTTC,CASSESGQGSYGYTF
TRBD1,TRBV28,TRBJ2-3,-,TGTGCCAGCAGTTCTGGACAGGAGCTCACAGATACGCAGTATTTT,CASSSGQELTDTQYF
TRBD1,TRBV19,TRBJ1-1,once,TGTGCCAGTAGTCTCGGACAGGGGCGAGGGGGCACTGAAGCTTTCTTT,CASSLGQGRGGTEAFF
-,TRBV27,TRBJ1-5,-,TGTGCCAGCAGGATGAAGGGGTCGGTGGGGAATAGCAATCAGCCCCAGCATTTT,CASRMKGSVGNSNQPQHF
-,TRBV3-1/TRBV3-2,TRBJ2-3,-,TGTGCCAGCAGCCAAGTATCCACGCAGTATTTT,CASSQVSTQYF
-,TRBV29-1,TRBJ2-5,-,TGCAGCGTCGCCACAGGGATCTTGTACCAAGAGACCCAGTACTTC,CSVATGILYQETQYF